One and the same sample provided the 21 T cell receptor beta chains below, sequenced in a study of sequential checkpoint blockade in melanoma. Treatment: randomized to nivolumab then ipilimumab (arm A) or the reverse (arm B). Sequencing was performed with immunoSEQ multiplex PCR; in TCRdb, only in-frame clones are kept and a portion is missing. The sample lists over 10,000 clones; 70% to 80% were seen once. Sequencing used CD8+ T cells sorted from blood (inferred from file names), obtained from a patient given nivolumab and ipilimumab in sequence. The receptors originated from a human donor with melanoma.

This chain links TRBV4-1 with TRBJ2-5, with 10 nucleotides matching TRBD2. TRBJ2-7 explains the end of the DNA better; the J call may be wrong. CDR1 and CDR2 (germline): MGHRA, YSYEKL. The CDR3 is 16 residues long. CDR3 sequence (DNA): TGCGCCAGCAGCCAGGACGGGCTAGCGGGAGCCTACGAGCAGTACTTC. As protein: CASSQDGLAGAYEQYF.

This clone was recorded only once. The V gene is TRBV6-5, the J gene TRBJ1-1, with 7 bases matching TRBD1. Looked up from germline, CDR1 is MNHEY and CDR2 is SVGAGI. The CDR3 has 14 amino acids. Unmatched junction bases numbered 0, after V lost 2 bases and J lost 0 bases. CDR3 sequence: CASSYGTVNTEAFF. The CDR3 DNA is TGTGCCAGCAGTTACGGGACAGTGAACACTGAAGCTTTCTTT.

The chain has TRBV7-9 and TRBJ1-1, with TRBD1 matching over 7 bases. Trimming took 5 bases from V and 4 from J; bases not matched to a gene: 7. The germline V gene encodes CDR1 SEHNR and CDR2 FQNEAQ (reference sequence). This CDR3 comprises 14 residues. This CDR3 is CASSPGQALTEAFF. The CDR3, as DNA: TGTGCCAGCAGCCCAGGACAGGCTCTCACTGAAGCTTTCTTT.

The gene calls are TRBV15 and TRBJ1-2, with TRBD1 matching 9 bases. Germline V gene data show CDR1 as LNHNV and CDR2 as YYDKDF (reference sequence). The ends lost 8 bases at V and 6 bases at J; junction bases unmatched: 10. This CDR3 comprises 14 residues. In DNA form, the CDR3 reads TGTGCCACCTTTCGGACAGGGGAGGTTGATGGCTACACCTTC. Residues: CATFRTGEVDGYTF.

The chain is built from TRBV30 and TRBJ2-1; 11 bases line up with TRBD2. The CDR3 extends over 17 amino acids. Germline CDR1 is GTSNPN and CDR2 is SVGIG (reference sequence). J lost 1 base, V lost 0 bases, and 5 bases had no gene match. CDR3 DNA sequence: TGTGCCTGGAGTGTAAGTTTAGCGGGAGGGTCCTACAATGAGCAGTTCTTC. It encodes CAWSVSLAGGSYNEQFF. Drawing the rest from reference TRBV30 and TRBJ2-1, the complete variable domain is SQTIHQWPATLVQPVGSPLSLECTVEGTSNPNLYWYRQAAGRGLQLLFYSVGIGQISSEVPQNLSASRPQDRQFILSSKKLLLSDSGFYLCAWSVSLAGGSYNEQFFGPGTRLTVL.

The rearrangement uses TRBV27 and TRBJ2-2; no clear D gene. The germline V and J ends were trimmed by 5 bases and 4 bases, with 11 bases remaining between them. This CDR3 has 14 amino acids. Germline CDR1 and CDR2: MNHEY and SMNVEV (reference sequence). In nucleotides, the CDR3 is TGTGCCAGCAGTCCTATAGAGGTCACCGGGGAGCTGTTTTTT. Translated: CASSPIEVTGELFF.

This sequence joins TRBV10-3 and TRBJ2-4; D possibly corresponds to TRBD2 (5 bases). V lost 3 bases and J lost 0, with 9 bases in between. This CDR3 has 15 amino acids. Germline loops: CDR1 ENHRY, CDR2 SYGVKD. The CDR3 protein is CAISEEGLAKNIQYF. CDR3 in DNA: TGTGCCATCAGTGAAGAGGGCCTAGCCAAAAACATTCAGTACTTC.

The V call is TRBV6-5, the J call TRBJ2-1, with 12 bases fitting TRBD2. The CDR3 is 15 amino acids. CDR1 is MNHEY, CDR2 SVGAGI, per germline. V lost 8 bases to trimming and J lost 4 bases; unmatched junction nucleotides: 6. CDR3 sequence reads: CASRLAGALYNEQFF. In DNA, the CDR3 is TGTGCCAGCCGACTAGCGGGGGCCCTATACAATGAGCAGTTCTTC.

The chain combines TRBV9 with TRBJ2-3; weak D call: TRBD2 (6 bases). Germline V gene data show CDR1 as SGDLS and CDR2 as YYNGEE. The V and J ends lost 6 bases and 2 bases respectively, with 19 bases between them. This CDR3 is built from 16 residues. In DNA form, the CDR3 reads TGTGCCAGCACCCCGGGCGGGACTCGCCCCACAGATACGCAGTATTTT. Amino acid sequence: CASTPGGTRPTDTQYF.

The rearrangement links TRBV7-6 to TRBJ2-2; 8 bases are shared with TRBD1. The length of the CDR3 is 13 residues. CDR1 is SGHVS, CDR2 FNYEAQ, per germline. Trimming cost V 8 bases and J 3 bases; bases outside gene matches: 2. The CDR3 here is CASGTGDTGELFF. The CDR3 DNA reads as TGTGCCAGCGGGACAGGAGACACCGGGGAGCTGTTTTTT.

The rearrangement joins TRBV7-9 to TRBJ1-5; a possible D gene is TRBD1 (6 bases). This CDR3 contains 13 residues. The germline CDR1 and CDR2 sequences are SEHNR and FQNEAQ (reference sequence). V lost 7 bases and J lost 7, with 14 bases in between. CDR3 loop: CASTQEGGQPQHF. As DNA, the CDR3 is TGTGCCAGCACCCAGGAAGGGGGACAGCCCCAGCATTTT. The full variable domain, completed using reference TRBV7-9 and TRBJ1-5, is DTGVSQNPRHKITKRGQNVTFRCDPISEHNRLYWYRQTLGQGPEFLTYFQNEAQLEKSRLLSDRFSAERPKGSFSTLEIQRTEQGDSAMYLCASTQEGGQPQHFGDGTRLSIL.

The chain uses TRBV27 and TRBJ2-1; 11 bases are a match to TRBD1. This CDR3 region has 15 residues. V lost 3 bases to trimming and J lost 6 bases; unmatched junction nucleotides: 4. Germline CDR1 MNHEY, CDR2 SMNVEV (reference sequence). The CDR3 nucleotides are TGTGCCAGCAGTTTGGGGACAGGGGGACGCAATGAGCAGTTCTTC. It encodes CASSLGTGGRNEQFF.

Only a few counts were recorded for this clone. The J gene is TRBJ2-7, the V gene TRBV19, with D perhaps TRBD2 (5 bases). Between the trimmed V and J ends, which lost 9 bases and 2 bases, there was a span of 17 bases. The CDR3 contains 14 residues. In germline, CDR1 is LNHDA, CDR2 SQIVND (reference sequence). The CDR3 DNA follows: TGTGCCAGCATACCAGGTCGGGGAACCTACGAGCAGTACGTC. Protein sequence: CASIPGRGTYEQYV.

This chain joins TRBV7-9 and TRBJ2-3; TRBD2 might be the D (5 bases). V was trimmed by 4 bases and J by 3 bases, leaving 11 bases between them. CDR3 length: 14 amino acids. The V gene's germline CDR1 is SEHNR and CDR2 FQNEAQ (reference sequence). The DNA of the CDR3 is TGTGCCAGCAGCTCCAGGACGGGAACAGATACGCAGTATTTT. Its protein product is CASSSRTGTDTQYF.

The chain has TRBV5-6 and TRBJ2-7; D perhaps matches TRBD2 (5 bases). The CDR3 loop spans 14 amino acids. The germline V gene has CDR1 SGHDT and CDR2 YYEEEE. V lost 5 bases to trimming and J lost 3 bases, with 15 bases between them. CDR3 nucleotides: TGTGCCAGCAGTTTAGACGGGGAAAACTACGAGCAGTACGTC. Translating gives CASSLDGENYEQYV.

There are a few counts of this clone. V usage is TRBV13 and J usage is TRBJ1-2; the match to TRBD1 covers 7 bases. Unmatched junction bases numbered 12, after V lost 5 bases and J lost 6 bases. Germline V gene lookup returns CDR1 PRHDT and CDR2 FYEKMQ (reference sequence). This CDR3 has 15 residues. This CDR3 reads CASSTPTGMGDGYTF. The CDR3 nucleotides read TGTGCCAGCAGCACCCCGACAGGGATGGGCGATGGCTACACCTTC.

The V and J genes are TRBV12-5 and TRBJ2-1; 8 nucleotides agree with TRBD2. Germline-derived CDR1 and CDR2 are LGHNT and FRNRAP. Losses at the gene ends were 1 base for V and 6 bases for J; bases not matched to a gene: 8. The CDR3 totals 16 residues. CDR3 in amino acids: CASGLEGLAGLNEQFF. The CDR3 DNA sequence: TGTGCTAGTGGTTTGGAAGGCCTAGCGGGCCTCAATGAGCAGTTCTTC.

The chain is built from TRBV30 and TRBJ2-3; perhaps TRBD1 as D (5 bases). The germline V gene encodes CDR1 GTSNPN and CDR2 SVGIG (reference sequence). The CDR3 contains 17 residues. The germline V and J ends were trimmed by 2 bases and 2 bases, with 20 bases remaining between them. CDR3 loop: CAWSSNSPGSPTDTQYF. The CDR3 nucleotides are TGTGCCTGGAGTTCTAACTCCCCAGGGTCCCCCACAGATACGCAGTATTTT.

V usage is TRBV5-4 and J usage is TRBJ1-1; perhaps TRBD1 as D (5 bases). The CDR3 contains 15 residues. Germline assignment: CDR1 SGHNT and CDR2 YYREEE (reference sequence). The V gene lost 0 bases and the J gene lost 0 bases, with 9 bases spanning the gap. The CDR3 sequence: CASSLDRSLNTEAFF. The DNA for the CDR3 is TGTGCCAGCAGCTTGGACAGGTCCTTGAACACTGAAGCTTTCTTT. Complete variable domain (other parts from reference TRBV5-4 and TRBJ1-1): ETGVTQSPTHLIKTRGQQVTLRCSSQSGHNTVSWYQQALGQGPQFIFQYYREEENGRGNFPPRFSGLQFPNYSSELNVNALELDDSALYLCASSLDRSLNTEAFFGQGTRLTVV.

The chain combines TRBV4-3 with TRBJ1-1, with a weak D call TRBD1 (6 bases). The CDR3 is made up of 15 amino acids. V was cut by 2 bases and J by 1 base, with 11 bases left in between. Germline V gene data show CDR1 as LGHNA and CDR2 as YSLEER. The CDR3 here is CASSQSTGRNTEAFF. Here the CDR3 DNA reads TGCGCCAGCAGCCAATCGACAGGAAGGAACACTGAAGCTTTCTTT.

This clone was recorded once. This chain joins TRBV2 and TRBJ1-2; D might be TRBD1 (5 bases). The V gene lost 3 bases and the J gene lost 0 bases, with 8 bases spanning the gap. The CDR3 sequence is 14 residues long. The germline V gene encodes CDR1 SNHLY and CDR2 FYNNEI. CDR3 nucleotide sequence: TGTGCCAGCAGTGAGACAGTTTCTAACTATGGCTACACCTTC. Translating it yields CASSETVSNYGYTF. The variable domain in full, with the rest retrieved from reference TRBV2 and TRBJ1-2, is EPEVTQTPSHQVTQMGQEVILRCVPISNHLYFYWYRQILGQKVEFLVSFYNNEISEKSEIFDDQFSVERPDGSNFTLKIRSTKLEDSAMYFCASSETVSNYGYTFGSGTRLTVV.